This entry describes one T cell receptor (beta chain). A read error may account for a junction end that differs from germline. This sample was taken from a study of glioma-infiltrating T cells. The iRepertoire nested amplicon-rescue multiplex PCR amplified TCR alpha and beta CDR3s from RNA. TCRdb re-analysed the multiplex PCR reads in MiXCR, keeping a single row per CDR3 protein. The sample holds more than 350,000 distinct CDR3 sequences, around 38% seen once. This CDR3 has 14 residues. Germline values: CDR1 SGHDN, CDR2 FVKESK. The receptor was isolated from a human donor with low-grade glioma or glioblastoma, undergoing nonglioma brain surgery, or in good health (not recorded which). The source material was glioma tissue, nonneoplastic brain tissue, or PBMCs (not recorded which). The V gene is TRBV14, the J gene TRBJ2-7, with 7 bases aligning to TRBD1. CDR3 nucleotide sequence: TGTGTCAGCAGTCGGGGACAGAGCTTCTACGAGCAGTACTTC. Translation: CVSSRGQSFYEQYF. Supplemented by reference TRBV14 and TRBJ2-7, the full variable domain reads EAGVTQFPSHSVIEKGQTVTLRCDPISGHDNLYWYRRVMGKEIKFLLHFVKESKQDESGMPNNRFLAERTGGTYSTLKVQPAELEDSGVYFCVSSRGQSFYEQYFGPGTRLTVT.